This T cell receptor beta chain derives from a study of shared clonotypes between healthy human individuals. Each sample came from a Caucasian adult donor living in Nashville, Tennessee. Overall study results and limits: As a rule, naive subsets had a larger estimated richness than memory subsets. For naive CD4 cells, roughly 4.6% of clonotypes were shared across a handful of donors. The sole specimen, blood, was sampled, and tissue repertoires likely differ.

Measured with immunoSEQ multiplex PCR; TCRdb has only the in-frame clones, and not every one. The sample shows over 850,000 clones, 75% to 80% of them seen only once. With 0 bases removed from V and 8 bases from J, the gap between germline ends came to 19 bases. The CDR3 runs 16 residues. Per the germline V gene, CDR1 is MNHNS and CDR2 is SASEGT. This clone was seen a few times. What it binds is unknown. This chain links TRBV6-1 with TRBJ1-2; D is perhaps TRBD1 (6 bases). This receptor was obtained from a young man in good health. Some clones in this sample may be carry-over from other donors' samples. The sample consisted of memory CD4+ T cells from PBMCs. Subset: CD45RA-negative fraction. The CDR3, as DNA: TGTGCCAGCAGTGAAGCGTTGGGGGCTTACTACGTCGGCTACACCTTC. Its protein is CASSEALGAYYVGYTF.